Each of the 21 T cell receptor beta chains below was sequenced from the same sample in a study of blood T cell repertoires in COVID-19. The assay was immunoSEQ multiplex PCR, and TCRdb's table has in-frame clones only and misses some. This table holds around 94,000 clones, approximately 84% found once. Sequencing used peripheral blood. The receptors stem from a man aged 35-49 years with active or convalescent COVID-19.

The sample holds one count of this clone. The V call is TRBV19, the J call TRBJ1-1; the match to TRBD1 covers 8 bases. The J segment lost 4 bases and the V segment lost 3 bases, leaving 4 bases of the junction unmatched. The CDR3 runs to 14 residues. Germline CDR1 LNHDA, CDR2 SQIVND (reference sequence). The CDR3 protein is CASSITGGGTEAFF. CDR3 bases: TGTGCCAGTAGTATTACAGGGGGTGGCACTGAAGCTTTCTTT.

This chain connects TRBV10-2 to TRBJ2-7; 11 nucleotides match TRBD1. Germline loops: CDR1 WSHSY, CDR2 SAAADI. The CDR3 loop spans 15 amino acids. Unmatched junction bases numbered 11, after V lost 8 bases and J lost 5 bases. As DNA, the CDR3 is TGCGCCAGCTGCCTCCGGGACAGGGGGTCCCACGAGCAGTACTTC. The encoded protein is CASCLRDRGSHEQYF.

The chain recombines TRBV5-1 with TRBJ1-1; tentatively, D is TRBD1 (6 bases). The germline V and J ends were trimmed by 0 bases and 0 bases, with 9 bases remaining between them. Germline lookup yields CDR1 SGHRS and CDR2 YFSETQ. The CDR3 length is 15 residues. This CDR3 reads CASSLDQGMNTEAFF. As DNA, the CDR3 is TGCGCCAGCAGCTTGGACCAGGGGATGAACACTGAAGCTTTCTTT.

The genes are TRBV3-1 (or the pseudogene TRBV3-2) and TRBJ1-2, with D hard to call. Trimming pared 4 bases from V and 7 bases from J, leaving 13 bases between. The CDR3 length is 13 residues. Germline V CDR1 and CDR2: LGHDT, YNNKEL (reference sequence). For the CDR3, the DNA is TGTGCCAGCAGCCCAGTTGATGCGGTTGGCTACACCTTC. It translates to CASSPVDAVGYTF.

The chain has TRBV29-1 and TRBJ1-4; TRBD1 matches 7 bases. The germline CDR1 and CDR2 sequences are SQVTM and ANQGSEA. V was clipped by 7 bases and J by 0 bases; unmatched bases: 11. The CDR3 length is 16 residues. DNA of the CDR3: TGCAGCGCCAGAACAGGGGTTGGAGCAACTAATGAAAAACTGTTTTTT. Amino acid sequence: CSARTGVGATNEKLFF.

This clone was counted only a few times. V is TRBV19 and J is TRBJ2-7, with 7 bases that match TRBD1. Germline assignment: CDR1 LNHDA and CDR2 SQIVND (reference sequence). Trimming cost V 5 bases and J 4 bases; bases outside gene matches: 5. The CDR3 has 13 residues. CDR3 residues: CASSLGTAYEQYF. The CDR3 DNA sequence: TGTGCCAGTAGTCTCGGGACAGCTTACGAGCAGTACTTC.

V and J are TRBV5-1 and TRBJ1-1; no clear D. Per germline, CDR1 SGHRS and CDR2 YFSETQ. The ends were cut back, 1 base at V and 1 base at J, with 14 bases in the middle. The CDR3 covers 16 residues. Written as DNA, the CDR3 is TGCGCCAGCAGCTTGAGCCAGACAAAAGAGAACACTGAAGCTTTCTTT. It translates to CASSLSQTKENTEAFF.

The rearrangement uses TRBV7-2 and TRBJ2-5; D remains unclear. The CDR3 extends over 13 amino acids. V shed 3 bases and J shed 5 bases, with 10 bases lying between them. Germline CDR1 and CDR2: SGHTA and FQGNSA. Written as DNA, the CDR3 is TGTGCCAGCAGCTTGACACGGTTGGAGACCCAGTACTTC. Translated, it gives CASSLTRLETQYF. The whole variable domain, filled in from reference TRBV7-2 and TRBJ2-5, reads GAGVSQSPSNKVTEKGKDVELRCDPISGHTALYWYRQSLGQGLEFLIYFQGNSAPDKSGLPSDRFSAERTGGSVSTLTIQRTQQEDSAVYLCASSLTRLETQYFGPGTRLLVL.

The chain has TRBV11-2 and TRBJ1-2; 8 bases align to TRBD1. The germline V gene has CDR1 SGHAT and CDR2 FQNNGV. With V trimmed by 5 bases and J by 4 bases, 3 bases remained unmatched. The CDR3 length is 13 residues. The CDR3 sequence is CASSPGGGYGYTF. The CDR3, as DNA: TGTGCCAGCAGCCCAGGGGGCGGCTATGGCTACACCTTC.

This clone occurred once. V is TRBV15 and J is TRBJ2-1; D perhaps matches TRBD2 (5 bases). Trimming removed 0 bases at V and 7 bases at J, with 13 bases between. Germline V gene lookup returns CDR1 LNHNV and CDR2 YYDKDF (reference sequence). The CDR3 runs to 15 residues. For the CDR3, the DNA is TGTGCCACCAGCAGAGATCATTCCGGGGAGAATGAGCAGTTCTTC. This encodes CATSRDHSGENEQFF.

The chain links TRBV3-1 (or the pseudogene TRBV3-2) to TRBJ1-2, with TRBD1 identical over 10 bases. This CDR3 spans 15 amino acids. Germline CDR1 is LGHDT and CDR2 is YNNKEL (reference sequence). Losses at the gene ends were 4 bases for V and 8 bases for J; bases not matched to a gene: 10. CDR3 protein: CASSLWDRGSEGYTF. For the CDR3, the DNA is TGTGCCAGCAGCCTTTGGGACAGGGGATCGGAAGGCTACACCTTC.

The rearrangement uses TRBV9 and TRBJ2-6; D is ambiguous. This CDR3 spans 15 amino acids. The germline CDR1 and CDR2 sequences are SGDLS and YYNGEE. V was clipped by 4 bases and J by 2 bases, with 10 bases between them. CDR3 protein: CASSINSAGANVLTF. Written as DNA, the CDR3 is TGTGCCAGCAGCATCAACAGTGCTGGGGCCAACGTCCTGACTTTC.

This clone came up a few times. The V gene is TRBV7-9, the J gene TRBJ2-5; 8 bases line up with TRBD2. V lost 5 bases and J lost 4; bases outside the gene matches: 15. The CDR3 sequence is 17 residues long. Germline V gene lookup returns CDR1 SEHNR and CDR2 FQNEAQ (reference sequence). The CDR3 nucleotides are TGTGCCAGCAGCCCGATAAGTAGTCGGGGGGGCCGAGAGACCCAGTACTTC. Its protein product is CASSPISSRGGRETQYF.

In nucleotides, the CDR3 is TGCGCCAGCAGTTCTAGCGGGGGGAAGTACAATGAGCAGTTCTTC. Encoded protein: CASSSSGGKYNEQFF. V usage is TRBV10-1 and J usage is TRBJ2-1; 11 bases line up with TRBD2. The CDR3 loop spans 15 amino acids. V gave up 5 bases and J gave up 4 bases; unmatched junction bases: 4. Per germline, CDR1 WNHNN and CDR2 SYGVQD (reference sequence).

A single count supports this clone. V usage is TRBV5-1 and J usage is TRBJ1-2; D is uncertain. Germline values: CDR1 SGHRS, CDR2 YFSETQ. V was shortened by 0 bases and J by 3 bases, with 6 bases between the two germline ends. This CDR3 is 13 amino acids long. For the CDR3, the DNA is TGCGCCAGCAGCTTGGAACTAGACTATGGCTACACCTTC. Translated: CASSLELDYGYTF.

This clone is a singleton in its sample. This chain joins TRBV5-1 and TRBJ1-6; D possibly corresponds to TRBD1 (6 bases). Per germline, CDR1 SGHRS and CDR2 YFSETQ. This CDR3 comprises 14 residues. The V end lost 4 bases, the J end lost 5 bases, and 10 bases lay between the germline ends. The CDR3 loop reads CASSPTGDNSPLHF. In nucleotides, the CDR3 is TGCGCCAGCAGCCCGACAGGAGATAATTCACCCCTCCACTTT.

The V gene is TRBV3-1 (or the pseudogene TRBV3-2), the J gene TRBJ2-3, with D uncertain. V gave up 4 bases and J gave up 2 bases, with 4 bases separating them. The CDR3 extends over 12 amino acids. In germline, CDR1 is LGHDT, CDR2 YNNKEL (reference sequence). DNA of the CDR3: TGTGCCAGCAGCCTACACACAGATACGCAGTATTTT. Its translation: CASSLHTDTQYF.

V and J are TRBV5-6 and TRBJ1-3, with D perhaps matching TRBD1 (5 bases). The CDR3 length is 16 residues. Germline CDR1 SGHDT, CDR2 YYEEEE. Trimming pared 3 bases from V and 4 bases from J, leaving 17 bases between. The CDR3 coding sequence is TGTGCCAGCAGCTCAGACCCAGGGAAGGTCGGAAACACCATATATTTT. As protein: CASSSDPGKVGNTIYF.

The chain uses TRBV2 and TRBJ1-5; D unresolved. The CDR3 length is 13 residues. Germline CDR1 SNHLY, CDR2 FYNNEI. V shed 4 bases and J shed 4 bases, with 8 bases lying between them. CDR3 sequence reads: CASSVRVNQPQHF. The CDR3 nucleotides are TGTGCCAGCAGTGTCCGGGTAAATCAGCCCCAGCATTTT.

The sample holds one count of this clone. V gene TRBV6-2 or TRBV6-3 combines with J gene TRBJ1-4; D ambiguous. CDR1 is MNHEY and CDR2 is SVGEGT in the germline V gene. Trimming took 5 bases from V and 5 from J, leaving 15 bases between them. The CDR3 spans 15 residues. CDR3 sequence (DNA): TGTGCCAGCAGTCCCGTGGGAGATCCGAATGAAAAACTGTTTTTT. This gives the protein CASSPVGDPNEKLFF.

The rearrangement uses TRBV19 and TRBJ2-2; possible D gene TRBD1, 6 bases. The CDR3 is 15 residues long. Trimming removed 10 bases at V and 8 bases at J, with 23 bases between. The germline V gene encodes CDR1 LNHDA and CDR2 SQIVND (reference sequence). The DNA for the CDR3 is TGTGCCACCAATCCAGGGGCCACCTTTGTAGGGGAGCTGTTTTTT. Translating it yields CATNPGATFVGELFF.